The 26 T cell receptor beta chains in this list originate from one sample, sequenced in a study of T cell responses to AZD1222 COVID-19 vaccine. This table comes from immunoSEQ multiplex PCR, and its TCRdb copy is limited to in-frame clones, with some not included. The table has 77,000 or so clones, around 87% seen once. Source: peripheral blood, taken 28 days after the second AZD1222 dose. Receptors were obtained from an adult who received the AZD1222 COVID-19 vaccine.

V is TRBV10-3 and J is TRBJ1-1, with no clear D. Germline V gives CDR1 ENHRY, CDR2 SYGVKD. Trimming pared 6 bases from V and 11 bases from J, leaving 16 bases between. The CDR3 consists of 12 residues. The CDR3 bases are TGTGCCATCAGAGGAGACTACCACGGGGCTTTCTTT. Protein sequence: CAIRGDYHGAFF.

This rearrangement joins TRBV15 to TRBJ2-7; 7 nucleotides match TRBD2. The germline gives CDR1 LNHNV, CDR2 YYDKDF (reference sequence). Trimming removed 0 bases from V and 6 bases from J; junction bases left unmatched: 8. This CDR3 is built from 15 residues. The CDR3 DNA follows: TGTGCCACCAGCAGAGATCTCGCGGGGGTAGGCGAGCAGTACTTC. Protein product: CATSRDLAGVGEQYF.

A few counts support this clone. The chain recombines TRBV19 with TRBJ1-6; 8 bases map to TRBD1. V shed 6 bases and J 7 bases; nucleotides not matched to a gene: 11. Germline V gene data show CDR1 as LNHDA and CDR2 as SQIVND (reference sequence). The CDR3 consists of 16 residues. CDR3 DNA sequence: TGTGCCAGTAGCGCGGACAGGGCCTTCTCGAATTCACCCCTCCACTTT. The encoded protein is CASSADRAFSNSPLHF.

As to this clone: The sample carries other DNA sequences with the same CDR3. The chain uses TRBV19 and TRBJ1-1; 7 bases agree with TRBD1. The CDR3 consists of 14 residues. The V and J ends lost 5 bases and 1 base, in that order; junction bases with no gene match: 4. The germline gives CDR1 LNHDA, CDR2 SQIVND (reference sequence). The CDR3 DNA reads as TGTGCCAGTAGTCCGGGGACAGCGAACACTGAAGCTTTCTTT. Protein sequence: CASSPGTANTEAFF.

The chain combines TRBV6-5 with TRBJ2-7, with 7 bases identical to TRBD1. The CDR3 has 13 residues. With V trimmed by 8 bases and J by 1 base, 5 bases remained unmatched. Germline CDR1 reads MNHEY; CDR2 reads SVGAGI. CDR3 amino acids: CASSDRTSYEQYF. For the CDR3, the DNA is TGTGCCAGCTCGGACAGGACTTCCTACGAGCAGTACTTC.

This clone was counted once. V and J are TRBV7-2 and TRBJ2-2; no definite D call. Trimming stripped 6 bases from V and 1 base from J, with 12 bases between. This CDR3 is built from 15 residues. The germline V gene has CDR1 SGHTA and CDR2 FQGNSA. CDR3 sequence: CASSRDSGNTGELFF. For the CDR3, the DNA is TGTGCCAGCAGTCGTGACTCCGGGAACACCGGGGAGCTGTTTTTT.

The chain recombines TRBV6-6 with TRBJ1-5, with D possibly TRBD1 on 5 matching bases. This CDR3 has 15 residues. Deletions cut 6 bases from V and 6 bases from J, with 18 bases between. The germline gives CDR1 MNHNY, CDR2 SVGAGI (reference sequence). In DNA, the CDR3 is TGTGCCAGCAGAGATAGGGTTGGGGCAACTCAGCCCCAGCATTTT. Its translation is CASRDRVGATQPQHF.

The chain recombines TRBV29-1 with TRBJ1-5; D remains ambiguous. V lost 5 bases, J lost 0 bases, and 11 bases lay in between. Per germline, CDR1 SQVTM and CDR2 ANQGSEA. The CDR3 consists of 14 residues. CDR3 DNA sequence: TGCAGCGTTCGCGAGATGAATAGCAATCAGCCCCAGCATTTT. Protein product: CSVREMNSNQPQHF.

This sequence joins TRBV6-5 and TRBJ1-5; D not certain. Trimming shortened V by 4 bases and J by 1 base, and 14 bases separated the two germline ends. The CDR3 is 16 amino acids. Germline V gives CDR1 MNHEY, CDR2 SVGAGI. The CDR3 region is CASSSARGKSNQPQHF. The CDR3 region has the DNA TGTGCCAGCAGTTCCGCCCGCGGGAAAAGCAATCAGCCCCAGCATTTT.

This clone was found once. The chain is built from TRBV6-6 and TRBJ1-2; weak D call: TRBD1 (5 bases). V was trimmed by 6 bases and J by 0 bases, leaving 11 bases between them. The CDR3 is 14 residues long. CDR1 MNHNY and CDR2 SVGAGI come from the germline V gene (reference sequence). The CDR3 region is CASSQRQSNYGYTF. CDR3 DNA sequence: TGTGCCAGCAGCCAAAGACAGTCTAACTATGGCTACACCTTC.

This clone was counted once. The gene calls are TRBV20-1 and TRBJ2-5; TRBD2 aligns across 13 bases. Germline V lookup: CDR1 DFQATT, CDR2 SNEGSKA (reference sequence). After removal of 3 bases from V and 7 bases from J, the junction contained 11 bases not matched to a gene. This CDR3 is 16 amino acids long. CDR3 protein: CSASGLAGAFGRTQYF. The CDR3 DNA reads TGCAGTGCTAGTGGACTAGCGGGAGCCTTCGGGCGGACCCAGTACTTC.

V usage is TRBV9 and J usage is TRBJ2-2; D is ambiguous. The germline V and J ends were trimmed by 0 bases and 0 bases, with 9 bases remaining between them. Germline V gene sequence: CDR1 SGDLS, CDR2 YYNGEE. The CDR3 loop spans 16 amino acids. This CDR3 reads CASSVVVGSNTGELFF. CDR3 DNA sequence: TGTGCCAGCAGCGTAGTTGTAGGGTCGAACACCGGGGAGCTGTTTTTT.

The chain carries TRBV7-2 and TRBJ2-7; 10 nucleotides agree with TRBD1. CDR1 and CDR2 (germline): SGHTA, FQGNSA. The CDR3 sequence is 13 residues long. Trimming took 4 bases from V and 4 from J; bases not matched to a gene: 1. CDR3 sequence: CASSWTGGYEQYF. Written as DNA, the CDR3 is TGTGCCAGCAGCTGGACAGGGGGGTACGAGCAGTACTTC.

The V and J genes are TRBV30 and TRBJ1-1; 7 bases are shared with TRBD1. V was clipped by 5 bases and J by 10 bases; unmatched bases: 7. Germline assignment: CDR1 GTSNPN and CDR2 SVGIG (reference sequence). This CDR3 is built from 11 residues. Here the CDR3 reads CAWEGALGAFF. DNA of the CDR3: TGTGCCTGGGAGGGGGCCCTTGGAGCTTTCTTT.

This clone was counted a few times. The genes are TRBV11-2 and TRBJ2-1, with D possibly TRBD2 on 6 matching bases. Trimming cost V 3 bases and J 0 bases, with 9 bases left between them. This CDR3 comprises 15 residues. The germline gives CDR1 SGHAT, CDR2 FQNNGV. The CDR3 region has the DNA TGTGCCAGCAGCTTTAGGGGAGGCTCCTACAATGAGCAGTTCTTC. This codes for CASSFRGGSYNEQFF. The full variable domain, rest sourced from reference TRBV11-2 and TRBJ2-1, is EAGVAQSPRYKIIEKRQSVAFWCNPISGHATLYWYQQILGQGPKLLIQFQNNGVVDDSQLPKDRFSAERLKGVDSTLKIQPAKLEDSAVYLCASSFRGGSYNEQFFGPGTRLTVL.

The chain carries TRBV9 and TRBJ1-1; D might be TRBD1 (5 bases). From germline, CDR1 is SGDLS and CDR2 YYNGEE. Trimming removed 4 bases from V and 0 bases from J, with 10 bases in between. This CDR3 contains 14 residues. CDR3 coding DNA: TGTGCCAGCAGCCCCCGACAGCTGAACACTGAAGCTTTCTTT. As protein: CASSPRQLNTEAFF.

The chain has TRBV2 and TRBJ1-5; D unresolved. This CDR3 is 14 amino acids long. CDR1 and CDR2 from the germline V gene are SNHLY and FYNNEI. The V end was cut by 4 bases, the J end by 7 bases, with 14 bases between. CDR3 in DNA: TGTGCCAGCAGTGCAGTAGGGTTGCGGCAGCCCCAGCATTTT. Its protein product is CASSAVGLRQPQHF. The full variable domain, with the rest looked up from reference TRBV2 and TRBJ1-5, is EPEVTQTPSHQVTQMGQEVILRCVPISNHLYFYWYRQILGQKVEFLVSFYNNEISEKSEIFDDQFSVERPDGSNFTLKIRSTKLEDSAMYFCASSAVGLRQPQHFGDGTRLSIL.

The rearrangement links TRBV3-1 (or the pseudogene TRBV3-2) to TRBJ2-7, with 8 bases fitting TRBD1. Germline assignment: CDR1 LGHDT and CDR2 YNNKEL (reference sequence). V lost 6 bases to trimming and J lost 2 bases; unmatched junction nucleotides: 9. The CDR3 is made up of 15 amino acids. CDR3 loop: CASSPLGTGAYEQYF. The CDR3 DNA follows: TGTGCCAGCAGTCCCCTTGGGACAGGTGCCTACGAGCAGTACTTC.

This clone showed up just a few times. CDR3 region: CASSAGQGDRGYTF. In DNA, the CDR3 is TGTGCCAGCAGCGCGGGACAGGGGGATCGTGGCTACACCTTC. The chain employs TRBV5-5 and TRBJ1-2, with 11 bases aligning to TRBD1. CDR3 size: 14 residues. The germline V gene encodes CDR1 SGHKS and CDR2 YYEKEE (reference sequence). The J segment lost 7 bases and the V segment lost 4 bases, leaving 6 bases of the junction unmatched.

This rearrangement joins TRBV18 to TRBJ2-1; D perhaps matches TRBD2 (6 bases). CDR3 length: 19 residues. Germline V gene data show CDR1 as KGHSH and CDR2 as LQKENI. V was shortened by 3 bases and J by 2 bases, with 23 bases between the two germline ends. CDR3 coding DNA: TGTGCCAGCTCACCTTCTTCTGAGTGGGGTCAGCGGGCCTACAATGAGCAGTTCTTC. Translating gives CASSPSSEWGQRAYNEQFF.

This sequence joins TRBV12-5 and TRBJ1-2; TRBD1 aligns across 9 bases. Trimming at V came to 8 bases and at J to 4 bases, leaving 2 bases not matched to a gene. The CDR3 runs 12 residues. Germline V lookup: CDR1 LGHNT, CDR2 FRNRAP. The CDR3 region has the DNA TGTGCTAGTCGGGGACAGGGCTATGGCTACACCTTC. Residues: CASRGQGYGYTF.

This chain joins TRBV7-3 and TRBJ1-2; TRBD1 aligns across 8 bases. Per germline, CDR1 SGHTA and CDR2 FQGTGA. The CDR3 contains 15 residues. V shed 5 bases, J shed 4 bases, and the junction held 9 bases outside the gene matches. CDR3 nucleotide sequence: TGTGCCAGCAGCCCTGCCCCGGACAGGGCCTATGGCTACACCTTC. It translates to CASSPAPDRAYGYTF.

This chain connects TRBV5-1 to TRBJ2-3; TRBD1 or TRBD2 may be the D gene (5 bases each). Trimming took off 0 bases at V and 1 base at J, with 12 bases between the two ends. Germline V gives CDR1 SGHRS, CDR2 YFSETQ. This CDR3 has 16 amino acids. The CDR3 here is CASSLEGRGGTDTQYF. CDR3 bases: TGCGCCAGCAGCTTGGAGGGTAGAGGGGGCACAGATACGCAGTATTTT.

V gene TRBV7-2 combines with J gene TRBJ1-5, with unresolved D. With 3 bases removed from V and 5 bases from J, the gap between germline ends came to 8 bases. Germline assignment: CDR1 SGHTA and CDR2 FQGNSA. CDR3 length: 13 amino acids. As DNA, the CDR3 is TGTGCCAGCAGCTTTATCGGGGATCAGCCCCAGCATTTT. It specifies CASSFIGDQPQHF.

The chain links TRBV6-1 to TRBJ2-7; 9 bases agree with TRBD2. V dropped 3 bases and J dropped 1; count of bases not matched to a gene: 4. The germline V gene encodes CDR1 MNHNS and CDR2 SASEGT. This CDR3 spans 15 amino acids. The CDR3 DNA follows: TGTGCCAGCAGTGATCTAGCGGGGTCGTCCTACGAGCAGTACTTC. Protein sequence: CASSDLAGSSYEQYF.

The CDR3 bases are TGTGCCACCAGCAGGGGGGGGCGCGGACTGAATGAAAAACTGTTTTTT. Amino acid sequence: CATSRGGRGLNEKLFF. This chain joins TRBV15 and TRBJ1-4; tentatively, D is TRBD1 (6 bases). The CDR3 length is 16 residues. Trimming cost V 3 bases and J 5 bases, with 16 bases left between them. Germline assignment: CDR1 LNHNV and CDR2 YYDKDF (reference sequence).